A single sample gave rise to the 32 T cell receptor beta chains below, sequenced in a study of blood T cell repertoires in COVID-19. Profiling relied on immunoSEQ multiplex PCR, and the TCRdb table lists in-frame clones only, not all of them. The data show 250,000 to 350,000 clones, 65% to 85% seen once. Sequencing input: peripheral blood. These receptors all come from a human donor with COVID-19, enrolled during active disease. The donor label of this sample is uncertain.

This chain connects TRBV29-1 to TRBJ2-3, with D possibly being TRBD2 (5 bases). The CDR3 runs 13 residues. Per germline, CDR1 SQVTM and CDR2 ANQGSEA. Between the trimmed V and J ends, which lost 7 bases and 4 bases, there was a span of 15 bases. The CDR3 DNA reads TGCAGCGGAGCCATAGCGAGACCAGATACGCAGTATTTT. Its translation: CSGAIARPDTQYF.

This clone appeared a few times. The CDR3 here is CASSLQGLNQPQHF. The CDR3 DNA reads TGTGCCAGCAGCTTGCAGGGCCTCAATCAGCCCCAGCATTTT. The V and J genes are TRBV11-2 and TRBJ1-5; D is possibly TRBD1 (5 bases). Germline CDR1 SGHAT, CDR2 FQNNGV. This CDR3 is built from 14 residues. The V and J ends lost 3 bases and 3 bases respectively, with 9 bases between them.

This clone was counted only a few times. The CDR3 bases are TGTGCCAGCGCAGGGACAGGGGGAGCGTCTATCGGCTACACCTTC. It is translated as CASAGTGGASIGYTF. The V gene is TRBV2, the J gene TRBJ1-2; TRBD1 agrees at 11 bases. Trimming at V came to 8 bases and at J to 8 bases, leaving 13 bases not matched to a gene. Germline CDR1 reads SNHLY; CDR2 reads FYNNEI. The CDR3 runs to 15 residues. The variable domain in full, completed from reference TRBV2 and TRBJ1-2, reads EPEVTQTPSHQVTQMGQEVILRCVPISNHLYFYWYRQILGQKVEFLVSFYNNEISEKSEIFDDQFSVERPDGSNFTLKIRSTKLEDSAMYFCASAGTGGASIGYTFGSGTRLTVV.

This clone was observed a handful of times. This sequence joins TRBV11-2 and TRBJ2-3; no definite D call. Trimming stripped 3 bases from V and 1 base from J, with 5 bases between. CDR1 is SGHAT, CDR2 FQNNGV, per germline. The CDR3 runs to 13 residues. The CDR3 DNA sequence: TGTGCCAGCAGCTTCACAGGCACAGATACGCAGTATTTT. Its protein product is CASSFTGTDTQYF.

This chain links TRBV19 with TRBJ1-6; 7 nucleotides match TRBD1. This CDR3 is built from 17 residues. Germline CDR1 reads LNHDA; CDR2 reads SQIVND (reference sequence). Germline trimming cut 4 bases from V and 0 bases from J; bases unmatched to any gene: 6. CDR3 loop: CASSTRDSSSYNSPLHF. CDR3 coding DNA: TGTGCCAGTAGTACCCGGGACAGCAGCTCCTATAATTCACCCCTCCACTTT. Full variable domain (missing parts from reference TRBV19 and TRBJ1-6): DGGITQSPKYLFRKEGQNVTLSCEQNLNHDAMYWYRQDPGQGLRLIYYSQIVNDFQKGDIAEGYSVSREKKESFPLTVTSAQKNPTAFYLCASSTRDSSSYNSPLHFGNGTRLTVT.

The chain employs TRBV9 and TRBJ1-1; D is possibly TRBD1 (5 bases). The CDR3 sequence is 14 residues long. Per germline, CDR1 SGDLS and CDR2 YYNGEE. Trimming removed 0 bases from V and 3 bases from J, with 9 bases in between. CDR3 amino acids: CASSVVQGYTEAFF. CDR3 DNA sequence: TGTGCCAGCAGCGTAGTGCAGGGTTACACTGAAGCTTTCTTT. The complete variable domain, with remaining parts taken from reference TRBV9 and TRBJ1-1, reads DSGVTQTPKHLITATGQRVTLRCSPRSGDLSVYWYQQSLDQGLQFLIQYYNGEERAKGNILERFSAQQFPDLHSELNLSSLELGDSALYFCASSVVQGYTEAFFGQGTRLTVV.

This chain links TRBV6-1 with TRBJ1-5; no firm D call. The CDR3 sequence is 15 residues long. V was clipped by 1 base and J by 0 bases, with 7 bases between them. Per germline, CDR1 MNHNS and CDR2 SASEGT. The CDR3 is CASSEGAYSNQPQHF. The CDR3 DNA is TGTGCCAGCAGTGAAGGGGCCTATAGCAATCAGCCCCAGCATTTT.

This clone was seen a single time. V is TRBV5-4 and J is TRBJ2-5; D might be TRBD2 (6 bases). Trimming took off 0 bases at V and 5 bases at J, with 11 bases between the two ends. The CDR3 runs 14 residues. Germline V lookup: CDR1 SGHNT, CDR2 YYREEE (reference sequence). Here the CDR3 reads CASSLEGGGETQYF. In DNA, the CDR3 is TGTGCCAGCAGCTTGGAGGGAGGCGGGGAGACCCAGTACTTC.

The chain combines TRBV19 with TRBJ2-5, with a tentative D call TRBD1 (6 bases). Germline-derived CDR1 and CDR2 are LNHDA and SQIVND (reference sequence). The CDR3 is 17 residues long. The V and J ends lost 5 bases and 2 bases respectively, with 21 bases between them. This CDR3 is CASSPRLRVGTQETQYF. As DNA, the CDR3 is TGTGCCAGTAGTCCTCGGCTCCGTGTGGGGACACAAGAGACCCAGTACTTC.

CDR3: CASNTGQVYGYTF. DNA for the CDR3: TGTGCCAGTAATACGGGACAGGTCTATGGCTACACCTTC. The chain recombines TRBV19 with TRBJ1-2; 8 positions agree with TRBD1. CDR1 is LNHDA, CDR2 SQIVND, per germline (reference sequence). The trim removed 7 bases at V and 4 bases at J, leaving 5 bases unmatched. The CDR3 covers 13 residues.

This rearrangement joins TRBV5-1 to TRBJ1-2, with D tentatively TRBD1 (6 bases). V was clipped by 2 bases and J by 8 bases, with 16 bases between them. Germline assignment: CDR1 SGHRS and CDR2 YFSETQ. This CDR3 is built from 14 residues. The CDR3 protein is CASSFGGAENGYTF. The CDR3 nucleotides are TGCGCCAGCAGCTTTGGGGGGGCCGAAAACGGCTACACCTTC.

The V call is TRBV28, the J call TRBJ2-7, with D possibly matching TRBD2 (6 bases). This CDR3 is 14 amino acids long. V lost 3 bases and J lost 4, with 13 bases in between. Per the germline V gene, CDR1 is MDHEN and CDR2 is SYDVKM. DNA of the CDR3: TGTGCCAGCAGTTTTCCGGGAGAAGGGTACGAGCAGTACTTC. Residues: CASSFPGEGYEQYF.

This chain joins TRBV6-5 and TRBJ1-1, with D possibly being TRBD1 (6 bases). CDR1 and CDR2 (germline): MNHEY, SVGAGI. Trimming stripped 8 bases from V and 4 bases from J, with 17 bases between. This CDR3 is 14 amino acids long. CDR3 amino acids: CASGGAPRGTEAFF. CDR3 bases: TGTGCCAGCGGGGGGGCCCCCCGTGGCACTGAAGCTTTCTTT.

The CDR3 here is CAWSMDRGTEAFF. In nucleotides, the CDR3 is TGTGCCTGGAGTATGGATCGGGGGACTGAAGCTTTCTTT. The chain couples TRBV30 to TRBJ1-1, with a possible D match to TRBD1 (5 bases). V was pared by 2 bases and J by 5 bases, with 12 bases between. The V gene's germline CDR1 is GTSNPN and CDR2 SVGIG (reference sequence). This CDR3 spans 13 amino acids.

The rearrangement uses TRBV29-1 and TRBJ2-7; tentatively, D is TRBD2 (6 bases). The germline V and J ends were trimmed by 6 bases and 5 bases, with 11 bases remaining between them. The CDR3 consists of 11 residues. Germline lookup yields CDR1 SQVTM and CDR2 ANQGSEA. The CDR3 nucleotides are TGCAGCGTCTCTTCGGGGGACGAGCAGTACTTC. Translating gives CSVSSGDEQYF.

The V gene is TRBV5-4, the J gene TRBJ1-5; 8 positions match TRBD1. Germline V gene sequence: CDR1 SGHNT, CDR2 YYREEE (reference sequence). The CDR3 extends over 16 amino acids. The trim removed 0 bases at V and 6 bases at J, leaving 8 bases unmatched. In DNA, the CDR3 is TGTGCCAGCAGCTTGGCGGGAGCAGGGGGCCTTCAGCCCCAGCATTTT. Residues: CASSLAGAGGLQPQHF. Based on the CDR3 plus reference TRBV5-4 and TRBJ1-5, the full variable domain is ETGVTQSPTHLIKTRGQQVTLRCSSQSGHNTVSWYQQALGQGPQFIFQYYREEENGRGNFPPRFSGLQFPNYSSELNVNALELDDSALYLCASSLAGAGGLQPQHFGDGTRLSIL.

The chain combines TRBV7-6 with TRBJ2-1; TRBD2 agrees at 15 bases. This CDR3 region has 15 residues. The V segment lost 5 bases and the J segment 10 bases; nucleotides outside the gene matches: 6. Germline V gives CDR1 SGHVS, CDR2 FNYEAQ. CDR3 in amino acids: CASSPPGLAGGEQFF. The CDR3 nucleotides read TGTGCCAGCAGCCCTCCGGGACTAGCGGGAGGCGAGCAGTTCTTC.

The chain links TRBV5-6 to TRBJ1-5; D not resolved. Trimming pared 1 base from V and 0 bases from J, leaving 11 bases between. The CDR3 spans 16 residues. The germline gives CDR1 SGHDT, CDR2 YYEEEE. The CDR3 coding sequence is TGTGCCAGCAGCTTGTTCCAGACTTATAGCAATCAGCCCCAGCATTTT. Translating gives CASSLFQTYSNQPQHF.

The CDR3 reads CASTPGGRVTEAFF. The CDR3 coding sequence is TGTGCCAGCACCCCCGGGGGAAGGGTCACTGAAGCTTTCTTT. The rearrangement links TRBV5-4 to TRBJ1-1, with D tentatively TRBD1 (5 bases). There are 14 residues in the CDR3. Trimming removed 6 bases from V and 4 bases from J, with 16 bases in between. Per the germline V gene, CDR1 is SGHNT and CDR2 is YYREEE (reference sequence).

This chain connects TRBV5-1 to TRBJ1-1; tentatively, D is TRBD1 (6 bases). CDR3 length: 14 residues. The V gene lost 4 bases and the J gene lost 3 bases, with 13 bases spanning the gap. Germline CDR1 reads SGHRS; CDR2 reads YFSETQ. The CDR3 sequence is CASSVTGRDTEAFF. DNA for the CDR3: TGCGCCAGCAGCGTGACAGGACGGGACACTGAAGCTTTCTTT.

This chain joins TRBV15 and TRBJ1-4; 8 bases align to TRBD1. Germline V gene data show CDR1 as LNHNV and CDR2 as YYDKDF (reference sequence). The junction had 7 bases not matched to a gene; V was cut back by 5 bases and J by 5 bases. CDR3 length equals 15 residues. CDR3 coding DNA: TGTGCCACCAGCGGTAGGACAGGGTGGAATGAAAAACTGTTTTTT. This gives the protein CATSGRTGWNEKLFF.

This chain connects TRBV5-1 to TRBJ2-5; 9 bases line up with TRBD2. Trimming cost V 2 bases and J 5 bases; bases outside gene matches: 4. Germline-derived CDR1 and CDR2 are SGHRS and YFSETQ. The CDR3 length is 14 residues. CDR3 in amino acids: CASSLIAGVETQYF. CDR3 bases: TGCGCCAGCAGCTTAATAGCGGGAGTGGAGACCCAGTACTTC.

The CDR3 coding sequence is TGTGCCAGCAGCCTCGGACAGGGGTATGAAAAACTGTTTTTT. It translates to CASSLGQGYEKLFF. This rearrangement joins TRBV28 to TRBJ1-4; 9 positions agree with TRBD1. CDR3 length: 14 amino acids. The V gene's germline CDR1 is MDHEN and CDR2 SYDVKM. V lost 6 bases, J lost 6 bases, and 5 bases stayed unmatched.

This sequence joins TRBV10-3 and TRBJ2-3, with D hard to call. CDR1 is ENHRY and CDR2 is SYGVKD in the germline V gene. The CDR3 covers 14 residues. V lost 2 bases to trimming and J lost 0 bases, with 6 bases between them. The CDR3, as DNA: TGTGCCATCAGTGAGACGACTAGCACAGATACGCAGTATTTT. It specifies CAISETTSTDTQYF.

The V call is TRBV28, the J call TRBJ1-2, with 7 bases fitting TRBD1. The CDR3 totals 13 residues. V was clipped by 6 bases and J by 8 bases; unmatched bases: 9. Germline values: CDR1 MDHEN, CDR2 SYDVKM. The CDR3 nucleotides are TGTGCCAGCAGCTCAACAGGGGACTTCGGCTACACCTTC. This translates into CASSSTGDFGYTF.

In DNA form, the CDR3 reads TGTGCCTGGAGTTCGACTCTTCCGTCCTACAATGAGCAGTTCTTC. It codes for CAWSSTLPSYNEQFF. The J gene is TRBJ2-1, the V gene TRBV30; no clear D gene. Trimming removed 2 bases at V and 1 base at J, with 12 bases between. This CDR3 has 15 amino acids. Germline-derived CDR1 and CDR2 are GTSNPN and SVGIG (reference sequence).

The V and J genes are TRBV30 and TRBJ2-5; 8 nucleotides match TRBD1. Unmatched junction bases numbered 4, after V lost 0 bases and J lost 1 base. This CDR3 spans 15 amino acids. Germline values: CDR1 GTSNPN, CDR2 SVGIG (reference sequence). The CDR3: CAWSVTRGPQETQYF. The CDR3 bases are TGTGCCTGGAGTGTAACCAGGGGGCCCCAAGAGACCCAGTACTTC. The full variable domain, in which reference TRBV30 and TRBJ2-5 provide the parts outside the CDR3, is SQTIHQWPATLVQPVGSPLSLECTVEGTSNPNLYWYRQAAGRGLQLLFYSVGIGQISSEVPQNLSASRPQDRQFILSSKKLLLSDSGFYLCAWSVTRGPQETQYFGPGTRLLVL.

This clone has only a few counts. The chain uses TRBV10-3 and TRBJ2-7; 7 bases match TRBD1. Germline V gene lookup returns CDR1 ENHRY and CDR2 SYGVKD. V lost 7 bases to trimming and J lost 1 base; unmatched junction nucleotides: 4. CDR3 length: 13 residues. As DNA, the CDR3 is TGTGCCATCACTACAGGGGCGTCCTACGAGCAGTACTTC. Translation: CAITTGASYEQYF.

This clone was detected a few times. The chain carries TRBV27 and TRBJ1-1, with D tentatively TRBD1 (5 bases). Germline assignment: CDR1 MNHEY and CDR2 SMNVEV (reference sequence). With 4 bases removed from V and 5 bases from J, the gap between germline ends came to 11 bases. This CDR3 is built from 13 residues. The CDR3 loop reads CASSYQGRTEAFF. The DNA for the CDR3 is TGTGCCAGCAGTTACCAGGGTAGGACTGAAGCTTTCTTT.

V and J are TRBV7-2 and TRBJ2-7; 14 bases are shared with TRBD2. The junction had 12 bases not matched to a gene; V was cut back by 5 bases and J by 3 bases. Germline assignment: CDR1 SGHTA and CDR2 FQGNSA. The length of the CDR3 is 18 residues. CDR3 sequence: CASSHRTSGRLLDYEQYF. The CDR3 coding sequence is TGTGCCAGCAGCCACCGGACTAGCGGGAGGCTATTAGACTACGAGCAGTACTTC.

The chain recombines TRBV3-1 (or the pseudogene TRBV3-2) with TRBJ2-1; the D is unclear. The CDR3 has 11 amino acids. V was clipped by 7 bases and J by 7 bases, with 8 bases between them. Per the germline V gene, CDR1 is LGHDT and CDR2 is YNNKEL (reference sequence). The CDR3 sequence is CASTSLNEQFF. The CDR3 DNA sequence: TGTGCCAGCACCTCACTAAATGAGCAGTTCTTC.

The chain recombines TRBV9 with TRBJ2-3, with TRBD1 matching over 12 bases. The CDR3 runs 16 residues. The germline V gene has CDR1 SGDLS and CDR2 YYNGEE. Trimming removed 4 bases from V and 4 bases from J; junction bases left unmatched: 7. The DNA of the CDR3 is TGTGCCAGCAGCTCCCCGGGACAGGGGGCCGCAGATACGCAGTATTTT. Translated, it gives CASSSPGQGAADTQYF. The full variable domain, in which reference TRBV9 and TRBJ2-3 provide the parts outside the CDR3, is DSGVTQTPKHLITATGQRVTLRCSPRSGDLSVYWYQQSLDQGLQFLIQYYNGEERAKGNILERFSAQQFPDLHSELNLSSLELGDSALYFCASSSPGQGAADTQYFGPGTRLTVL.